A single sample gave rise to the 19 T cell receptor beta chains below, sequenced in a study of T-cell memory formation after mild COVID-19. A single record per CDR3 protein comes from TCRdb applying MiXCR to the 5' RACE reads. There are around 200,000 distinct CDR3 sequences in the sample; around 25% occur only once, and 11% lies in the top ten. Source material: PBMCs or a T cell subset sorted from them (not recorded which). Receptor source: an adult woman who had mild COVID-19 (a few samples of this study predate the infection). Cell type and time point are not known.

The chain recombines TRBV29-1 with TRBJ1-6; D gene unclear. CDR3 length: 13 amino acids. Germline V lookup: CDR1 SQVTM, CDR2 ANQGSEA. Trimming removed 6 bases at V and 7 bases at J, with 13 bases between. The CDR3: CSVMPTGNSPLHF. The CDR3 nucleotides are TGCAGCGTAATGCCTACTGGGAATTCACCCCTCCACTTT.

The chain recombines TRBV7-9 with TRBJ1-5, with D tentatively TRBD1 (6 bases). The CDR3 runs to 15 residues. V lost 4 bases and J lost 3, with 13 bases in between. Germline V gene data show CDR1 as SEHNR and CDR2 as FQNEAQ (reference sequence). The CDR3 protein is CASSYPDRHNQPQHF. CDR3 bases: TGTGCCAGCAGCTACCCGGACAGACACAATCAGCCCCAGCATTTT.

This chain links TRBV20-1 with TRBJ2-7; D is unresolved. The CDR3 runs 14 residues. Trimming pared 6 bases from V and 3 bases from J, leaving 18 bases between. The germline V gene has CDR1 DFQATT and CDR2 SNEGSKA (reference sequence). This CDR3 is CSAHPRASNYEQYF. The CDR3 nucleotides read TGCAGTGCCCACCCTCGGGCCTCAAACTACGAGCAGTACTTC.

The CDR3 reads CASSSGSGDEQFF. CDR3 nucleotides: TGTGCCAGCAGTTCCGGGTCCGGGGATGAGCAGTTCTTC. V gene TRBV2 combines with J gene TRBJ2-1; maybe TRBD2 (5 bases). V was cut by 5 bases and J by 8 bases, with 13 bases left in between. Germline V gene lookup returns CDR1 SNHLY and CDR2 FYNNEI. The CDR3 contains 13 residues.

The rearrangement uses TRBV2 and TRBJ2-7; 10 bases fit TRBD1. Looked up from germline, CDR1 is SNHLY and CDR2 is FYNNEI. There are 13 residues in the CDR3. The V segment lost 6 bases and the J segment 5 bases; nucleotides outside the gene matches: 4. The CDR3 region has the DNA TGTGCCAGCAGCCGGGACAGGGGAAACGAGCAGTACTTC. Translating it yields CASSRDRGNEQYF.

This clonotype was recorded a few times. The chain combines TRBV3-1 with TRBJ2-5; D gene uncertain. The CDR3 consists of 13 residues. V was trimmed by 1 base and J by 5 bases, leaving 8 bases between them. Per germline, CDR1 LGHDT and CDR2 YNNKEL (reference sequence). The CDR3 sequence: CASSQVKRETQYF. The CDR3 DNA reads TGTGCCAGCAGCCAAGTTAAGCGTGAGACCCAGTACTTC.

In its sample, this clonotype was seen a few times. Because the CDR3 is missing its conserved closing phenylalanine or tryptophan, this is likely a read error. The limits of the CDR3 on the DNA are not certain, so only TCRdb's listed CDR3 is given. The chain carries TRBV7-2 and TRBJ1-4. The CDR3 is 18 residues long, ends included. CDR1 is SGHTA, CDR2 FQGNSA, per germline. This chain's CDR3 is CASSLEAGRMGLMKNCFV.

This clonotype was seen more than once but under ten times. The chain is built from TRBV5-1 and TRBJ1-1; D might be TRBD1 (6 bases). The length of the CDR3 is 15 residues. The V end was cut by 0 bases, the J end by 4 bases, with 13 bases between. Per germline, CDR1 SGHRS and CDR2 YFSETQ. The CDR3 bases are TGCGCCAGCAGCTTGGTCCAGGGAGGGGGCACTGAAGCTTTCTTT. It specifies CASSLVQGGGTEAFF.

This clonotype was seen a handful of times. The genes are TRBV29-1 and TRBJ1-1; D gene uncertain. Trimming cost V 0 bases and J 0 bases, with 17 bases left between them. The CDR3 length is 17 residues. CDR1 is SQVTM, CDR2 ANQGSEA, per germline. In DNA, the CDR3 is TGCAGCGTTGAAGATCGTCGTCGCGGTGGCATGAACACTGAAGCTTTCTTT. Its protein product is CSVEDRRRGGMNTEAFF.

The V gene is TRBV6-1, the J gene TRBJ1-5, with unresolved D. Per germline, CDR1 MNHNS and CDR2 SASEGT. Between the trimmed V and J ends, which lost 4 bases and 2 bases, there was a span of 15 bases. The CDR3 runs to 16 residues. DNA of the CDR3: TGTGCCAGCAGTGGCCGGACGACTGGGGGCAATCAGCCCCAGCATTTT. As protein: CASSGRTTGGNQPQHF.

This clonotype occurred a few times. V is TRBV12-3 or TRBV12-4 and J is TRBJ2-2; 11 nucleotides match TRBD1. CDR3 length: 17 residues. Losses at the gene ends were 5 bases for V and 7 bases for J; bases not matched to a gene: 12. CDR3 in amino acids: CASSPGQGAIYIGELFF. As DNA, the CDR3 is TGTGCCAGCAGTCCCGGACAGGGGGCAATCTACATCGGGGAGCTGTTTTTT.

This clonotype came up a few times. The genes are TRBV19 and TRBJ2-7, with D maybe TRBD2 (5 bases). Trimming removed 4 bases from V and 3 bases from J, with 10 bases in between. CDR3 length: 13 residues. Germline V gene sequence: CDR1 LNHDA, CDR2 SQIVND (reference sequence). CDR3 DNA sequence: TGTGCCAGTAGTAACGGACTCAACTACGAGCAGTACTTC. It encodes CASSNGLNYEQYF.

Concerning this clonotype: The CDR3 carries no conserved terminal phenylalanine or tryptophan, so it likely arises from a read error. The limits of the CDR3 on the DNA are not certain, so only TCRdb's listed CDR3 is given. This chain links TRBV5-6 with TRBJ1-3. Germline CDR1 SGHDT, CDR2 YYEEEE. The CDR3 totals 14 residues, both ends included. CDR3 in amino acids: CASSHRASVLEGHI.

The chain couples TRBV25-1 to TRBJ1-5; 9 bases fit TRBD1. This CDR3 contains 17 residues. V was pared by 4 bases and J by 4 bases, with 11 bases of the junction left unmatched. CDR1 is MGHDK and CDR2 is SYGVNS in the germline V gene. In DNA, the CDR3 is TGTGCCAGCAGTGCAGAGACTGACAGGGGGAGAAATCAGCCCCAGCATTTT. Translating it yields CASSAETDRGRNQPQHF.

The chain recombines TRBV12-3 or TRBV12-4 with TRBJ2-7; D gene unclear. The CDR3 spans 15 residues. With 5 bases removed from V and 3 bases from J, the gap between germline ends came to 17 bases. CDR3 protein: CASSPSDTLNYEQYF. In DNA, the CDR3 is TGTGCCAGCAGTCCGTCCGACACACTGAACTACGAGCAGTACTTC.

The table lists this clonotype with a few counts. This chain joins TRBV7-2 and TRBJ2-1; D perhaps matches TRBD2 (6 bases). With 5 bases removed from V and 8 bases from J, the gap between germline ends came to 10 bases. The CDR3 is 12 amino acids. Germline CDR1 SGHTA, CDR2 FQGNSA. The CDR3 DNA is TGTGCCAGCAGCCTCTCGGGAGATGAGCAGTTCTTC. Translated, it gives CASSLSGDEQFF. Together with reference TRBV7-2 and TRBJ2-1, the CDR3 gives the full variable domain: GAGVSQSPSNKVTEKGKDVELRCDPISGHTALYWYRQSLGQGLEFLIYFQGNSAPDKSGLPSDRFSAERTGGSVSTLTIQRTQQEDSAVYLCASSLSGDEQFFGPGTRLTVL.

This clonotype was observed a handful of times. This sequence joins TRBV10-2 and TRBJ2-7, with a tentative D call TRBD2 (6 bases). Per germline, CDR1 WSHSY and CDR2 SAAADI. The CDR3 runs 13 residues. The ends were cut back, 2 bases at V and 7 bases at J, with 12 bases in the middle. The CDR3 protein is CASSESLAQEQYF. CDR3 sequence (DNA): TGCGCCAGCAGTGAGAGCCTAGCGCAAGAGCAGTACTTC.

The rearrangement uses TRBV5-6 and TRBJ2-5, with D uncertain. The CDR3 sequence is 13 residues long. V lost 0 bases and J lost 5, with 8 bases in between. Germline CDR1 is SGHDT and CDR2 is YYEEEE. The DNA of the CDR3 is TGTGCCAGCAGCTTGGCACTGGGGGAGACCCAGTACTTC. Translation: CASSLALGETQYF.

The chain links TRBV29-1 to TRBJ1-1, with unresolved D. V was shortened by 4 bases and J by 4 bases, with 7 bases between the two germline ends. CDR3 length equals 11 residues. Germline V lookup: CDR1 SQVTM, CDR2 ANQGSEA. The CDR3 loop is CSVGQSTEAFF. The CDR3 DNA sequence: TGCAGCGTTGGTCAGAGCACTGAAGCTTTCTTT.